These 10 T cell receptor beta chains were all obtained from the same sample, sequenced in a study of T cells expressing NK-cell markers. TCRdb re-called the 5' RACE reads and shows each CDR3 protein once, DNA omitted. Its table records some 460,000 distinct CDR3 sequences. The sequenced material came from blood T cells: a sorted CD56 or NKG2C T cell subset, CD4+ or CD8+ T cells, or bulk PBMC T cells (not recorded which). The receptor set was obtained from a woman aged 45 to 65 in good health.

This sequence joins TRBV15 and TRBJ2-2. CDR3 length: 16 amino acids. CDR1 and CDR2 (germline): LNHNV, YYDKDF (reference sequence). CDR3: CATSSSRRTNTGELFF.

The V gene is TRBV25-1, the J gene TRBJ1-2. The germline V gene encodes CDR1 MGHDK and CDR2 SYGVNS. The CDR3 sequence is 15 residues long. CDR3 sequence reads: CASSDGVGPPYGYTF.

V is TRBV27 and J is TRBJ2-1; TCRdb gives TRBD2 as the D gene, but with no DNA this cannot be confirmed. The CDR3 sequence is 14 residues long. Germline V lookup: CDR1 MNHEY, CDR2 SMNVEV (reference sequence). The CDR3 sequence: CASSLTGIDNEQFF.

This CDR3 reads CASSFRPRTGVGGELFF. The rearrangement joins TRBV4-1 to TRBJ2-2; TCRdb's D call of TRBD2 is untestable without DNA. This CDR3 has 17 amino acids. From germline, CDR1 is MGHRA and CDR2 YSYEKL.

This chain connects TRBV12-3 or TRBV12-4 to TRBJ1-6; lacking DNA, the TRBD1 call made by TCRdb goes unchecked. The CDR3 spans 15 residues. The CDR3 here is CASSPGQAYNSPLHF.

The chain is built from TRBV6-5 and TRBJ1-4; TCRdb's D call of TRBD1 is untestable without DNA. The CDR3 length is 14 residues. CDR1 MNHEY and CDR2 SVGAGI come from the germline V gene. Here the CDR3 reads CASSYSGGYEKLFF.

The V and J genes are TRBV7-7 and TRBJ2-7; TCRdb's D call of TRBD1 is untestable without DNA. Per the germline V gene, CDR1 is SSHAT and CDR2 is FNYEAQ (reference sequence). This CDR3 is 14 amino acids long. CDR3 region: CASSPRPGPYEQYF. The full variable domain, its missing parts supplied by reference TRBV7-7 and TRBJ2-7, is GAGVSQSPRYKVTKRGQDVTLRCDPISSHATLYWYQQALGQGPEFLTYFNYEAQPDKSGLPSDRFSAERPEGSISTLTIQRTEQRDSAMYRCASSPRPGPYEQYFGPGTRLTVT.

This chain connects TRBV7-2 to TRBJ2-5. Germline V gives CDR1 SGHTA, CDR2 FQGNSA. CDR3 size: 14 residues. CDR3 in amino acids: CASSLAGNKETQYF.

This sequence joins TRBV28 and TRBJ2-1; TCRdb indicates TRBD2, and absent DNA this call remains unverified. This CDR3 contains 15 residues. Germline-derived CDR1 and CDR2 are MDHEN and SYDVKM. The CDR3 reads CASSLGSSAPMYQFF.

The genes are TRBV5-1 and TRBJ1-2; TCRdb designates TRBD1, a call that cannot be tested without DNA. This CDR3 spans 15 amino acids. Per the germline V gene, CDR1 is SGHRS and CDR2 is YFSETQ. CDR3 loop: CASSLDGETGTGYTF.